This T cell receptor beta chain was sequenced for a study of blood T cell repertoires in COVID-19. The CDR3 loop spans 12 amino acids. V lost 8 bases and J 0 bases, leaving 5 bases between the germline ends. Germline V gene lookup returns CDR1 SNHLY and CDR2 FYNNEI. The repertoire was sequenced with immunoSEQ multiplex PCR; TCRdb's copy has only in-frame clones and lacks some. Among tens of thousands of clones listed, 70% to 90% were seen once. The sample comprised peripheral blood. The TCR sequence derives from a man between 65 and 79 years old with active COVID-19. This chain connects TRBV2 to TRBJ1-5; D uncertain. The CDR3 coding sequence is TGTGCCAGCCGTAGTAGCAATCAGCCCCAGCATTTT. It specifies CASRSSNQPQHF.